The 20 T cell receptor beta chains presented below share a single source sample, sequenced in a study of OX40 agonist ivuxolimab in advanced cancers. TCRdb's copy holds only in-frame clones and misses some; the assay was immunoSEQ multiplex PCR. The sample includes over 50,000 clones, around 82% of them seen just once. This material consisted of CD4+ or CD8+ T cells sorted from blood, taken in a trial of the OX40 agonist ivuxolimab. The receptors come from an adult with an advanced solid tumor such as melanoma, head and neck, liver or kidney cancer.

V and J are TRBV2 and TRBJ2-4, with 7 bases lining up with TRBD1. The length of the CDR3 is 14 residues. Germline assignment: CDR1 SNHLY and CDR2 FYNNEI. V gave up 5 bases and J gave up 9 bases; unmatched junction bases: 10. This CDR3 is CASSLTGTVGIQYF. The CDR3 DNA follows: TGTGCCAGCAGTTTGACAGGGACGGTTGGCATTCAGTACTTC.

The chain uses TRBV15 and TRBJ1-2, with a tentative D call TRBD1 (6 bases). Looked up from germline, CDR1 is LNHNV and CDR2 is YYDKDF (reference sequence). The CDR3 is 14 residues long. V gave up 5 bases and J gave up 2 bases, with 12 bases separating them. The CDR3 protein is CATSSWGANYGYTF. The CDR3 nucleotides read TGTGCCACCAGCTCCTGGGGGGCCAACTATGGCTACACCTTC.

The rearrangement uses TRBV14 and TRBJ2-1; no clear D gene. Trimming removed 2 bases at V and 13 bases at J, with 9 bases between. The CDR3 has 11 residues. From germline, CDR1 is SGHDN and CDR2 FVKESK. The CDR3 DNA reads TGTGCCAGCAGCCAAATCGGGCGTCAGTTCTTC. It codes for CASSQIGRQFF.

The rearrangement links TRBV7-2 to TRBJ2-7, with 8 bases identical to TRBD1. This CDR3 has 15 amino acids. Germline lookup yields CDR1 SGHTA and CDR2 FQGNSA. The V and J ends lost 5 bases and 1 base, in that order; junction bases with no gene match: 7. CDR3 sequence reads: CASSPPGQASYEQYF. The CDR3 DNA reads as TGTGCCAGCAGCCCTCCGGGACAGGCGTCCTACGAGCAGTACTTC.

V and J are TRBV5-1 and TRBJ2-3, with 11 bases aligning to TRBD2. V was clipped by 0 bases and J by 4 bases; unmatched bases: 4. This CDR3 spans 16 amino acids. CDR1 is SGHRS, CDR2 YFSETQ, per germline. This CDR3 reads CASSLATSGSADTQYF. CDR3 DNA: TGCGCCAGCAGCTTGGCTACTAGCGGGAGCGCAGATACGCAGTATTTT.

J is TRBJ2-7 and V is TRBV30; no definite D call. The CDR3 totals 12 residues. Germline CDR1 reads GTSNPN; CDR2 reads SVGIG (reference sequence). The germline V and J ends were trimmed by 2 bases and 3 bases, with 8 bases remaining between them. In DNA form, the CDR3 reads TGTGCCTGGAGTAAGTTAGGCTACGAGCAGTACTTC. Translated, it gives CAWSKLGYEQYF. The variable domain in full, with the rest retrieved from reference TRBV30 and TRBJ2-7, is SQTIHQWPATLVQPVGSPLSLECTVEGTSNPNLYWYRQAAGRGLQLLFYSVGIGQISSEVPQNLSASRPQDRQFILSSKKLLLSDSGFYLCAWSKLGYEQYFGPGTRLTVT.

The rearrangement uses TRBV4-1 and TRBJ2-5; D perhaps matches TRBD1 (7 bases). The germline V gene encodes CDR1 MGHRA and CDR2 YSYEKL. Trimming removed 0 bases from V and 8 bases from J, with 31 bases in between. The CDR3 contains 20 residues. Here the CDR3 reads CASSQDLVLGGQRRGITQYF. In DNA, the CDR3 is TGCGCCAGCAGCCAAGATCTTGTTCTAGGGGGCCAGCGGAGGGGGATAACCCAGTACTTC.

This clone was counted only a few times. The V call is TRBV2, the J call TRBJ1-2; 8 positions agree with TRBD1. CDR1 SNHLY and CDR2 FYNNEI come from the germline V gene. The CDR3 consists of 13 residues. The V gene end was trimmed by 7 bases and the J gene end by 8 bases; junction bases not matched to a gene: 9. DNA of the CDR3: TGTGCCAGCAATACTGGACAGGGTCTCGGCTACACCTTC. Protein sequence: CASNTGQGLGYTF.

This chain links TRBV6-1 with TRBJ1-5, with D unresolved. V was cut by 7 bases and J by 6 bases, with 13 bases left in between. The V gene's germline CDR1 is MNHNS and CDR2 SASEGT. This CDR3 is built from 13 residues. CDR3 in amino acids: CASTSSRVQPQHF. In DNA form, the CDR3 reads TGTGCCAGCACTTCCTCTCGGGTTCAGCCCCAGCATTTT.

The sample holds a few counts of this clone. The genes are TRBV19 and TRBJ2-1, with 7 nucleotides matching TRBD2. The CDR3 spans 18 residues. The V segment lost 0 bases and the J segment 2 bases; nucleotides outside the gene matches: 10. From germline, CDR1 is LNHDA and CDR2 SQIVND (reference sequence). The CDR3 region is CASSIEVGTGGPYNEQFF. In nucleotides, the CDR3 is TGTGCCAGTAGTATAGAGGTCGGGACGGGAGGACCCTACAATGAGCAGTTCTTC.

J is TRBJ1-2 and V is TRBV10-1; D possibly corresponds to TRBD1 (6 bases). V dropped 0 bases and J dropped 10 bases, with 12 bases sitting between them. The V gene's germline CDR1 is WNHNN and CDR2 SYGVQD (reference sequence). This CDR3 contains 13 residues. The CDR3 sequence: CASSESPTGHYTF. DNA of the CDR3: TGCGCCAGCAGTGAGTCTCCGACGGGACACTACACCTTC.

The V and J genes are TRBV19 and TRBJ2-6; 9 bases map to TRBD1. After removal of 7 bases from V and 0 bases from J, the junction contained 7 bases not matched to a gene. This CDR3 spans 17 amino acids. Germline lookup yields CDR1 LNHDA and CDR2 SQIVND (reference sequence). CDR3 DNA sequence: TGTGCCAGTACCCGGACAGGGGACAGCTCTGGGGCCAACGTCCTGACTTTC. Translating gives CASTRTGDSSGANVLTF.

The genes are TRBV7-8 and TRBJ2-3; 7 nucleotides align to TRBD1. This CDR3 region has 17 residues. After removal of 3 bases from V and 6 bases from J, the junction contained 15 bases not matched to a gene. The germline V gene has CDR1 SGHVS and CDR2 FQNEAQ. CDR3 region: CASSFRDRQRIQDTQYF. For the CDR3, the DNA is TGTGCCAGCAGCTTCCGGGACAGACAGAGGATCCAGGATACGCAGTATTTT.

This clone occurred a few times. The chain recombines TRBV20-1 with TRBJ1-1, with unresolved D. From germline, CDR1 is DFQATT and CDR2 SNEGSKA (reference sequence). V lost 2 bases and J 1 base, leaving 2 bases between the germline ends. The CDR3 loop spans 11 amino acids. CDR3 sequence reads: CSARQNTEAFF. The CDR3 region has the DNA TGCAGTGCTAGACAGAACACTGAAGCTTTCTTT.

On this clone itself: Mismatch with germline at one junction end may stem from a read error. V is TRBV15 and J is TRBJ2-7; 7 bases match TRBD1. CDR3 length equals 15 residues. Germline CDR1 LNHNV, CDR2 YYDKDF (reference sequence). CDR3 bases: TGTGCCACCAGCAGATCGAGACAGGGCCTCTACGAGCAGCACTTC. Translation gives CATSRSRQGLYEQHF. Based on the CDR3 plus reference TRBV15 and TRBJ2-7, the full variable domain is DAMVIQNPRYQVTQFGKPVTLSCSQTLNHNVMYWYQQKSSQAPKLLFHYYDKDFNNEADTPDNFQSRRPNTSFCFLDIRSPGLGDTAMYLCATSRSRQGLYEQHFGPGTRLTVT.

V usage is TRBV5-4 and J usage is TRBJ2-2; the match to TRBD2 covers 15 bases. The CDR3 runs 18 residues. CDR1 and CDR2 from the germline V gene are SGHNT and YYREEE (reference sequence). J gave up 3 bases and V 2 bases, and 5 bases lay outside the gene matches. The CDR3 here is CASSFGLAGGPDTGELFF. The DNA for the CDR3 is TGTGCCAGCAGCTTCGGACTAGCGGGAGGGCCGGACACCGGGGAGCTGTTTTTT.

The chain joins TRBV6-1 to TRBJ2-7; 8 bases map to TRBD1. V lost 4 bases to trimming and J lost 1 base; unmatched junction nucleotides: 6. The CDR3 sequence is 15 residues long. CDR1 MNHNS and CDR2 SASEGT come from the germline V gene. In DNA form, the CDR3 reads TGTGCCAGCAGTGGAAGGACAGGGCTATCCTACGAGCAGTACTTC. Translation: CASSGRTGLSYEQYF.

J is TRBJ2-1 and V is TRBV25-1; 10 bases fit TRBD2. The CDR3 is made up of 15 amino acids. Trimming at V came to 1 base and at J to 10 bases, leaving 7 bases not matched to a gene. Germline V gene sequence: CDR1 MGHDK, CDR2 SYGVNS. The CDR3 nucleotides are TGTGCCAGCAGTGAATTGAGCGGGAGGGCCACAGAGCAGTTCTTC. Its translation is CASSELSGRATEQFF.

The V gene is TRBV5-4, the J gene TRBJ2-5, with 9 bases identical to TRBD1. The CDR3 covers 14 residues. The ends lost 4 bases at V and 4 bases at J; junction bases unmatched: 5. Germline CDR1 reads SGHNT; CDR2 reads YYREEE (reference sequence). CDR3 residues: CASSLPGQGETQYF. CDR3 DNA sequence: TGTGCCAGCAGCCTTCCGGGACAGGGAGAGACCCAGTACTTC.

J is TRBJ2-7 and V is TRBV19; 9 bases align to TRBD2. Trimming removed 5 bases from V and 7 bases from J; junction bases left unmatched: 9. Germline CDR1 and CDR2: LNHDA and SQIVND (reference sequence). This CDR3 is built from 14 residues. This CDR3 is CASSQAGGVGEQYF. The CDR3 region has the DNA TGTGCCAGTAGTCAAGCGGGAGGTGTCGGAGAGCAGTACTTC. The full variable domain, with the rest looked up from reference TRBV19 and TRBJ2-7, is DGGITQSPKYLFRKEGQNVTLSCEQNLNHDAMYWYRQDPGQGLRLIYYSQIVNDFQKGDIAEGYSVSREKKESFPLTVTSAQKNPTAFYLCASSQAGGVGEQYFGPGTRLTVT.